Listed below are T cell receptor beta chains from one sample, sequenced in a study of T cell changes during pregnancy in multiple sclerosis. Assay used: immunoSEQ multiplex PCR; TCRdb lists only in-frame clones, some missing. Seen here are 40,000 or so clones, over 75% observed once, and the top ten hold approximately 4%. This sample comprised CD8+ T cells from peripheral blood mononuclear cells, obtained in the first trimester of pregnancy. The source of these receptors is a female donor with multiple sclerosis, enrolled in a pregnancy study. Both conserved end residues are part of each CDR3. A D gene is named only where the DNA matches it firmly. Size is stated for part of the rows, as once, few or many counts, or as a class when the clone is expanded.

j_call v_call clone_size d_call cdr3_nt cdr3_aa
TRBJ2-7 TRBV7-9 - TRBD1 TGTGCCAGCAGCCCTGAAGCCGGGACAGGGGCCTACGAGCAGTACTTC CASSPEAGTGAYEQYF
TRBJ2-1 TRBV19 - TRBD1 TGTGCCAGTAGCCAGGGGGATGAAAATGAGCAGTTCTTC CASSQGDENEQFF
TRBJ1-4 TRBV23-1 - - TGCGCCAGCAGTCAAACAGGGCTTAATGAAAAACTGTTTTTT CASSQTGLNEKLFF
TRBJ1-2 TRBV30 - TRBD1 TGTGCCTGGAGTACGGGACAGGGTTATGGCTACACCTTC CAWSTGQGYGYTF
TRBJ1-6 TRBV13 - TRBD1 TGTGCCAGCAGCGCAACGGCAGGGGGCCGATTTTCACCCCTCCACTTT CASSATAGGRFSPLHF
TRBJ1-1 TRBV7-9 - TRBD1 TGTGCCAGCAGCTTAGCGCCTGGGCAGGGGGCGAACACTGAAGCTTTCTTT CASSLAPGQGANTEAFF
TRBJ1-1 TRBV6-4 - - TGTGCCAGCACCTCGGGAGAGGGAGCGAGTGAAGCTTTCTTT CASTSGEGASEAFF
TRBJ2-7 TRBV6-5 - - TGTGCCAGCAGTTACTCGGCGCAAGGAGGCTACGAGCAGTACTTC CASSYSAQGGYEQYF
TRBJ2-7 TRBV25-1 - - TGTGCCAGCAGCTCAACTGGGGGGGGGCCCTACGAGCAGTACTTC CASSSTGGGPYEQYF
TRBJ2-5 TRBV10-2 - - TGCGCCAGCAGTGACCAAAACCAAGAGACCCAGTACTTC CASSDQNQETQYF
TRBJ1-6 TRBV5-6 - - TGTGCCAGCAGCTTGGGAGTGGCGGGTAATTCACCCCTCCACTTT CASSLGVAGNSPLHF
TRBJ1-5 TRBV2 many - TGTGCCAGCAGTGAAATTGCCGGGAATCAGCCCCAGCATTTT CASSEIAGNQPQHF
TRBJ2-7 TRBV7-9 once - TGTGCCAGCAGCTTACGCCCGGACGAGCAGTACTTC CASSLRPDEQYF
TRBJ1-1 TRBV2 - TRBD1 TGTGCCAGCAGTGAAGACAGGGGTGGCACTGAAGCTTTCTTT CASSEDRGGTEAFF
TRBJ1-1 TRBV7-6 - - TGTGCCAGCAGCCGGACACTGAACACTGAAGCTTTCTTT CASSRTLNTEAFF
TRBJ1-2 TRBV7-6 - - TGTGCCAGCAGCGCTTACATGCGGAGCGGGGTTGGCTACACCTTC CASSAYMRSGVGYTF
TRBJ2-5 TRBV5-4 - TRBD2 TGTGCCAGCAGCTTATCTAGCGGGGGGGGCCAAGAGACCCAGTACTTC CASSLSSGGGQETQYF
TRBJ2-3 TRBV6-4 once TRBD2 TGTGCCAGCAGTGACTCGGGCGGGGGGGCCTTGGATACGCAGTATTTT CASSDSGGGALDTQYF
TRBJ1-2 TRBV7-3 - TRBD1 TGTGCCAGCAGCTCGGGGGCGCAGGGGGACGGCTACACCTTC CASSSGAQGDGYTF
TRBJ1-1 TRBV7-6 - TRBD1 TGTGCCAGCAGCTTAAGTCCTAGCTTGAGGGGACAGGGGGTGTACACTGAAGCTTTCTTT CASSLSPSLRGQGVYTEAFF
TRBJ2-1 TRBV6-4 - TRBD2 TGTGCCAGCAGTGACTCCGCCGGGGGGAACAATGAGCAGTTCTTC CASSDSAGGNNEQFF
TRBJ2-5 TRBV10-3 - - TGTGCCGCTTCCTGGGGGGGCCTAAAGAAAGAGACCCAGTACTTC CAASWGGLKKETQYF
TRBJ2-2 TRBV7-9 - - TGTGCCAGCAGACCCAGGGTCACCGGGGAGCTGTTTTTT CASRPRVTGELFF
TRBJ2-5 TRBV2 - TRBD2 TGTGCCAGCAGCAACCCCCCCGGGGGGGAGCTAAAGACCCAGTACTTC CASSNPPGGELKTQYF
TRBJ2-5 TRBV15 - - TGTGCCACCAGACCGGGACTTCTCCAAGAGACCCAGTACTTC CATRPGLLQETQYF
TRBJ2-1 TRBV5-5 - TRBD2 TGTGCCAGCAGCCGACTAGCGGGGGGGTGGAATGAGCAGTTCTTC CASSRLAGGWNEQFF
TRBJ2-1 TRBV5-6 - - TGTGCCAGCAGCTTCGGGGGTAGCGGCAATGAGCAGTTCTTC CASSFGGSGNEQFF
TRBJ1-3 TRBV27 - - TGTGCCAGCAGTTTTAGGGGCTCTGGAAACACCATATATTTT CASSFRGSGNTIYF
TRBJ2-7 TRBV5-6 - TRBD2 TGTGCCAGCAGCTCGGGACTAGACTACGAGCAGTACTTC CASSSGLDYEQYF
TRBJ2-2 TRBV7-3 once - TGTGCCAGCAGCGTTCAGGGTGCAGTGAACACCGGGGAGCTGTTTTTT CASSVQGAVNTGELFF
TRBJ1-2 TRBV5-1 - TRBD1 TGCGCCAGCAGCTGGCAGACAGGGGGCTATGGTGGCTACACCTTC CASSWQTGGYGGYTF
TRBJ1-1 TRBV29-1 - - TGCAGCGTTTGGACAGAGAACACTGAAGCTTTCTTT CSVWTENTEAFF
TRBJ1-2 TRBV7-6 - - TGTGCCAGCAGTTCCACGACAGACTCTTATGGCTACACCTTC CASSSTTDSYGYTF
TRBJ2-5 TRBV2 - - TGTGCCAGCAGAGCCCTGGGGCCCCAAGAGACCCAGTACTTC CASRALGPQETQYF
TRBJ2-1 TRBV7-6 once TRBD1 TGTGCCAGCAGCTTCCCCCCTGGGACAGACAATGAGCAGTTCTTC CASSFPPGTDNEQFF
TRBJ2-7 TRBV7-6 - TRBD1 TGTGCCAGCAGCGAAAATGCGGGACAGGGGGCGGGCGAGCAGTACTTC CASSENAGQGAGEQYF
TRBJ1-1 TRBV4-3 - - TGCGCCAGCAGCCAATTAGACAGGTTAATGTCTGAAGCTTTCTTT CASSQLDRLMSEAFF
TRBJ2-3 TRBV7-9 - - TGTGCCAGCAGCCCAAGGGCGGGGTTAGATCCAGATACGCAGTATTTT CASSPRAGLDPDTQYF
TRBJ2-3 TRBV9 - TRBD2 TGTGCCAGCAGCTTACGGACTAGCGGGGGAGTGGCAGATACGCAGTATTTT CASSLRTSGGVADTQYF
TRBJ2-7 TRBV5-6 - TRBD1 TGTGCCAGCAGCTGGGGACAGGGGGTCTACGAGCAGTACTTC CASSWGQGVYEQYF
TRBJ1-2 TRBV10-3 - - TGTGCCATCAGTGACTCAAGGGAGGGGGAGGCCCATGGCTACACCTTC CAISDSREGEAHGYTF
TRBJ1-2 TRBV4-2 - TRBD1 TGTGCCATTCAGGGGGCGCAGTCTGGCTACACCTTC CAIQGAQSGYTF
TRBJ2-3 TRBV10-3 - TRBD2 TGTGCCATCAGGACTAGCGGGGGGGAGATAGATACGCAGTATTTT CAIRTSGGEIDTQYF
TRBJ2-5 TRBV29-1 - - TGCAGCGTTGGGTCCGGGGAGACCCAGTACTTC CSVGSGETQYF
TRBJ2-7 TRBV2 - - TGTGCCAGCAGTGACAGGGGGGACTACGAGCAGTACTTC CASSDRGDYEQYF
TRBJ2-3 TRBV7-9 - TRBD1 TGTGCCAGCAGCCACCCTGGGGACAGGGGAGGCACAGATACGCAGTATTTT CASSHPGDRGGTDTQYF
TRBJ1-3 TRBV30 - - TGTGCCTGGAGTGTCGGGGGGTGGCTTGGGGCTGGAAACACCATATATTTT CAWSVGGWLGAGNTIYF
TRBJ2-5 TRBV4-3 - - TGCGCCAGCAGCCAAGAATTTGGGTCCGGGGAAGCCGACATTCAAGAGACCCAGTACTTC CASSQEFGSGEADIQETQYF
TRBJ1-4 TRBV19 - - TGTGCCAGTAGTATCGTACTATATGAAAAACTGTTTTTT CASSIVLYEKLFF
TRBJ2-7 TRBV4-3 few TRBD1 TGCGCCAGCAGCTATTCCGGGACAGGGGAGAGGGAGCAGTACTTC CASSYSGTGEREQYF
TRBJ2-2 TRBV9 - - TGTGCCAGCAGCGTCTCAGGGGTTCCCGGGGAGCTGTTTTTT CASSVSGVPGELFF
TRBJ2-1 TRBV7-2 many TRBD1 TGTGCCAGCAGCTTAGGCAGACAGGGAGAAACCTACAATGAGCAGTTCTTC CASSLGRQGETYNEQFF
TRBJ1-6 TRBV9 once - TGTGCCAGCAGCCCCGGGACATGGGATAATTCACCCCTCCACTTT CASSPGTWDNSPLHF
TRBJ1-6 TRBV2 - TRBD1 TGTGCCAGCACTGGGACAGGGGGATCTTCTTCACCCCTCCACTTT CASTGTGGSSSPLHF
TRBJ2-5 TRBV7-6 - TRBD2 TGTGCCAGCAGCTTGGGACTAGCGGGGGGCCGGGGAGAGACCCAGTACTTC CASSLGLAGGRGETQYF
TRBJ1-1 TRBV11-2 - - TGTGCCAGCAGCTCGACTTCGACAGCCATGAACACTGAAGCTTTCTTT CASSSTSTAMNTEAFF
TRBJ1-1 TRBV27 few - TGTGCCAGCAGCCTAGCGGGAACAGCGAACACTGAAGCTTTCTTT CASSLAGTANTEAFF
TRBJ1-2 TRBV4-2 - - TGTGCCAGCAGCAAAGGCGAGGGCGTCAACTATGGCTACACCTTC CASSKGEGVNYGYTF
TRBJ1-1 TRBV19 - - TGTGCCAGTAGCCACAGGGTGGACACTGAAGCTTTCTTT CASSHRVDTEAFF
TRBJ1-2 TRBV4-1 - - TGCGCCAGCAGTCCTAGCGGGAATGGCTACACCTTC CASSPSGNGYTF